This T cell receptor beta chain was identified during a study of identical twins. There are a few counts of this clonotype. The CDR3 extends over 13 amino acids. V was pared by 2 bases and J by 8 bases, with 10 bases between. TCRdb reanalysed the 5' RACE reads using MiXCR and keeps one entry per CDR3 protein. The sample contains hundreds of thousands of distinct CDR3 sequences, less than 7% of which appear only once. This chain links TRBV12-3 or TRBV12-4 with TRBJ2-1; D unresolved. Sequenced input: naive T cells sorted from blood. The origin of this receptor is a man aged 18 to 30 in good health. The CDR3 loop reads CASSLLAWDEQFF. In DNA form, the CDR3 reads TGTGCCAGCAGTTTACTCGCGTGGGATGAGCAGTTCTTC.